A selection of T cell receptor beta chains follows, all from one sample in a study of cytomegalovirus exposure and HLA in healthy donors. Some clones are missing from TCRdb's copy, which holds only in-frame ones; the method was immunoSEQ multiplex PCR. The repertoire has fewer than 130,000 clones, 74% of them found once; the top ten carry about 2.6%. The sequenced sample consisted of PBMCs. The origin of the receptors is a man aged 45-65 years in good health and CMV-seropositive. Each CDR3 is given with its conserved first and last residue. D genes are given only for firm matches. Size is omitted from some rows. Given values are once, few, many or a class for expanded clones.

>TRBV5-1|few|-|TRBJ1-2
TGCGCCAGCAGCTTGAAGGCAGTCAGCGACTATGGCTACACCTTC
CASSLKAVSDYGYTF
>TRBV6-1|-|TRBD1|TRBJ1-1
TGTGCCAGCATCTACAGGGGGGAGACTGAAGCTTTCTTT
CASIYRGETEAFF
>TRBV15|-|-|TRBJ2-1
TGTGCCACCAGCGGTCTGAGCTCCTACAATGAGCAGTTCTTC
CATSGLSSYNEQFF
>TRBV6-5|-|TRBD1|TRBJ1-5
TGTGCCAGCACCGACCGACAGGGAGGAGATCAGCCCCAGCATTTT
CASTDRQGGDQPQHF
>TRBV6-1|few|TRBD1|TRBJ1-5
TGTGCCGTTTCGACAGGGATCAGCAATCAGCCCCAGCATTTT
CAVSTGISNQPQHF
>TRBV20-1|-|-|TRBJ2-5
TGCAGTGCTAAATCTTTGGAGACCCAGTACTTC
CSAKSLETQYF
>TRBV7-6|-|TRBD2|TRBJ2-7
TGTGCCAGCAGCCCCGGGGGGGCGTACGAGCAGTACTTC
CASSPGGAYEQYF
>TRBV4-1|few|TRBD1|TRBJ2-6
TGCGCCAGCAGCCAAGAGGGACAGGGTTCTGGGGCCAACGTCCTGACTTTC
CASSQEGQGSGANVLTF
>TRBV5-1|-|-|TRBJ1-6
TGCGCCAGCAGCTTGGCTGGGGGGATCGCAAGCTCCTATAATTCACCCCTCCACTTT
CASSLAGGIASSYNSPLHF
>TRBV4-1|-|TRBD1|TRBJ2-3
TGCGCCAGCAGCCAAGGCCGGACAGGGCCAGATACGCAGTATTTT
CASSQGRTGPDTQYF
>TRBV5-4|-|TRBD2|TRBJ2-1
TGTGCCAGCAGCCGTGGACTAGCGGGAGATAATGAGCAGTTCTTC
CASSRGLAGDNEQFF
>TRBV9|-|-|TRBJ1-1
TGTGCCAGCAGCGTAGGAGTTTATGAGGCTTCCACTGAAGCTTTCTTT
CASSVGVYEASTEAFF
>TRBV5-1|-|TRBD1|TRBJ2-5
TGCGCCAGCAGCTTGGGGCCTAGGGACAGTTATCCGCCCCGTTCGGGGACCCAGTACTTC
CASSLGPRDSYPPRSGTQYF
>TRBV14|-|-|TRBJ1-3
TGTGCCAGCAGCCCCAGCTCTGGAAACACCATATATTTT
CASSPSSGNTIYF
>TRBV9|-|TRBD2|TRBJ2-3
TGTGCCAGCAGCGCAACGGGACTAGCGGGGGGTACTAGCACAGATACGCAGTATTTT
CASSATGLAGGTSTDTQYF
>TRBV4-2|-|-|TRBJ2-2
TGTGCCAGCAGCTCAGAGGGTCACGCGAACACCGGGGAGCTGTTTTTT
CASSSEGHANTGELFF
>TRBV6-5|-|-|TRBJ2-1
TGTGCCAGCAGTTACGATGCTAGAGGGTACAATGAGCAGTTCTTC
CASSYDARGYNEQFF
>TRBV30|-|-|TRBJ1-5
TGTGCCTGGAGTGAAGGGGGAGGGCAGCCCCAGCATTTT
CAWSEGGGQPQHF
>TRBV7-8|-|-|TRBJ1-5
TGTGCCAGCAGCTTATGGGGCAGGACTAGCAATCAGCCCCAGCATTTT
CASSLWGRTSNQPQHF
>TRBV25-1|-|-|TRBJ2-3
TGTGCCAGCAGTGAATTTATCCGGAGGGGGGGGCTCACAGATACGCAGTATTTT
CASSEFIRRGGLTDTQYF
>TRBV27|few|TRBD1|TRBJ2-3
TGTGCCAGCACCCTAGGAGGGGGACAGGGGGCAGATACGCAGTATTTT
CASTLGGGQGADTQYF
>TRBV5-4|-|-|TRBJ1-2
TGTGCCAGCAGCTCCTTTGGGGAAGGGGACTATGGCTACACCTTC
CASSSFGEGDYGYTF
>TRBV7-3|once|TRBD2|TRBJ2-1
TGTGCCAGCAGCGCCACCGTTGGCGGGGGGGACAATGAGCAGTTCTTC
CASSATVGGGDNEQFF
>TRBV5-1|-|-|TRBJ2-5
TGCGCCAGCAGCTTGGCCCAGGGGAAAGAGACCCAGTACTTC
CASSLAQGKETQYF
>TRBV9|once|-|TRBJ2-1
TGTGCCAGCAGCCTGGGGCGGTACAATGAGCAGTTCTTC
CASSLGRYNEQFF
>TRBV10-3|-|TRBD1|TRBJ1-1
TGTGCCATCAGCTCGGGACAGGGAGACACTGAAGCTTTCTTT
CAISSGQGDTEAFF
>TRBV6-5|-|-|TRBJ2-3
TGTGCCAGCAGTTACCGAGCAGGGAGCACAGATACGCAGTATTTT
CASSYRAGSTDTQYF
>TRBV4-1|once|TRBD1|TRBJ2-2
TGCGCCAGCAGCCAAGGTCACAGGGGAACCGGGGAGCTGTTTTTT
CASSQGHRGTGELFF
>TRBV19|-|TRBD2|TRBJ2-3
TGTGCCAGCACCGAGCGGGGGGGACTCGGGGATACGCAGTATTTT
CASTERGGLGDTQYF